The next 13 T cell receptor beta chains were all read from a single sample in a study of cytomegalovirus exposure and HLA in healthy donors. PCR used 60 Vbeta primers and 13 Jbeta primers. Here immunoSEQ multiplex PCR was the method, and the copy in TCRdb shows in-frame clones only, minus some. The table shows 150,000 to 200,000 clones, with over 60% occurring only once. What was sequenced was PBMCs. Receptors were obtained from a woman in her 30s in good health and CMV-seronegative.

This clone occurred a few times. The rearrangement links TRBV5-1 to TRBJ1-4; 7 nucleotides line up with TRBD1. The V gene end was trimmed by 4 bases and the J gene end by 4 bases; junction bases not matched to a gene: 7. Germline CDR1 is SGHRS and CDR2 is YFSETQ. This CDR3 is 15 amino acids long. The CDR3, as DNA: TGCGCCAGCAGCAACCTTGGACAGGTTAATGAAAAACTGTTTTTT. Translating gives CASSNLGQVNEKLFF.

The gene calls are TRBV5-4 and TRBJ2-3, with 9 bases identical to TRBD1. The length of the CDR3 is 14 residues. The germline gives CDR1 SGHNT, CDR2 YYREEE (reference sequence). V was clipped by 4 bases and J by 4 bases; unmatched bases: 4. The CDR3 DNA reads as TGTGCCAGCAGCCCTGGACAGGGGTCAGATACGCAGTATTTT. Translated, it gives CASSPGQGSDTQYF.

This clone was observed a single time. This rearrangement joins TRBV19 to TRBJ2-7; the match to TRBD1 covers 8 bases. Germline V gene sequence: CDR1 LNHDA, CDR2 SQIVND (reference sequence). Germline trimming cut 11 bases from V and 0 bases from J; bases unmatched to any gene: 12. CDR3 size: 15 residues. The CDR3: CAGSRDRLFSYEQYF. DNA for the CDR3: TGTGCCGGATCCCGGGACAGGTTGTTCTCCTACGAGCAGTACTTC.

The CDR3 protein is CASSSPGLANEKLFF. CDR3 bases: TGTGCCAGCAGCTCACCGGGTTTAGCTAATGAAAAACTGTTTTTT. This chain uses TRBV7-2 with TRBJ1-4, with D hard to call. The CDR3 extends over 15 amino acids. V lost 4 bases and J 3 bases, leaving 12 bases between the germline ends. Germline CDR1 is SGHTA and CDR2 is FQGNSA.

In this sample, this clone turned up a few times. The J gene is TRBJ1-1, the V gene TRBV4-2, with D unresolved. The CDR3 length is 12 residues. CDR1 is LGHNA, CDR2 YNFKEQ, per germline. Trimming cost V 1 base and J 6 bases, with 6 bases left between them. CDR3 sequence (DNA): TGTGCCAGCAGCCAAGTCGCGGCTGAAGCTTTCTTT. It specifies CASSQVAAEAFF.

This rearrangement joins TRBV27 to TRBJ1-6, with 7 bases fitting TRBD1. V gave up 8 bases and J gave up 6 bases; unmatched junction bases: 13. The CDR3 extends over 16 amino acids. The germline V gene encodes CDR1 MNHEY and CDR2 SMNVEV (reference sequence). For the CDR3, the DNA is TGTGCCAGCTCACTCAATTCAGGGGGAGGTAATTCACCCCTCCACTTT. Amino acid sequence: CASSLNSGGGNSPLHF.

This chain links TRBV2 with TRBJ1-5; the D gene is possibly TRBD1 (6 bases). V was pared by 8 bases and J by 3 bases, with 14 bases between. The CDR3 covers 14 residues. The V gene's germline CDR1 is SNHLY and CDR2 FYNNEI. For the CDR3, the DNA is TGTGCCAGCGGCGAGAACAGGGACAATCAGCCCCAGCATTTT. Protein product: CASGENRDNQPQHF.

V usage is TRBV7-8 and J usage is TRBJ1-1; D gene ambiguous. CDR1 and CDR2 from the germline V gene are SGHVS and FQNEAQ. Deletions cut 1 base from V and 3 bases from J, with 9 bases between. The CDR3 covers 14 residues. The CDR3 coding sequence is TGTGCCAGCAGCTTAGACGGGGTTTACACTGAAGCTTTCTTT. It codes for CASSLDGVYTEAFF.

The genes are TRBV13 and TRBJ2-2; 7 nucleotides align to TRBD2. The germline V gene encodes CDR1 PRHDT and CDR2 FYEKMQ (reference sequence). The V gene end was trimmed by 4 bases and the J gene end by 2 bases; junction bases not matched to a gene: 10. This CDR3 has 17 amino acids. CDR3 sequence reads: CASSSAFGTTNTGELFF. The CDR3 DNA is TGTGCCAGCAGCTCAGCGTTCGGGACTACAAACACCGGGGAGCTGTTTTTT.

This chain links TRBV28 with TRBJ2-3, with 7 bases that match TRBD1. V lost 11 bases and J lost 2; bases outside the gene matches: 4. The CDR3 is 12 residues long. Looked up from germline, CDR1 is MDHEN and CDR2 is SYDVKM. CDR3 in amino acids: CALGTDTDTQYF. Here the CDR3 DNA reads TGTGCCCTTGGGACAGACACAGATACGCAGTATTTT.

The rearrangement uses TRBV6-1 and TRBJ1-2, with D possibly matching TRBD1 (5 bases). V was clipped by 4 bases and J by 8 bases, with 14 bases between them. Germline-derived CDR1 and CDR2 are MNHNS and SASEGT. This CDR3 region has 13 residues. The CDR3 DNA is TGTGCCAGCAGTGCGACAGCCTTCTGGGGCTACACCTTC. Residues: CASSATAFWGYTF.

This clone has a single count. This chain joins TRBV19 and TRBJ1-1; D remains unclear. Germline V gene data show CDR1 as LNHDA and CDR2 as SQIVND (reference sequence). This CDR3 comprises 14 residues. Trimming removed 2 bases from V and 4 bases from J, with 11 bases in between. The CDR3 nucleotides read TGTGCCAGTAGTATATCCAGTATTCGCACTGAAGCTTTCTTT. Translation gives CASSISSIRTEAFF.

The rearrangement uses TRBV6-9 and TRBJ2-3; tentatively, D is TRBD1 (5 bases). Looked up from germline, CDR1 is MNHGY and CDR2 is SVAAGI. CDR3 length: 13 residues. V was trimmed by 5 bases and J by 3 bases, leaving 9 bases between them. DNA for the CDR3: TGTGCCAGCAGTATAGGGGTTACAGATACGCAGTATTTT. Translated: CASSIGVTDTQYF.